This T cell receptor beta chain comes out of a study of human T cells and chemical hapten exposure (dated by TCRdb to 2020 to 2023). About the full investigation: For sensitization, 2% DPC in acetone was applied to a roughly 2 cm by roughly 2 cm area of upper inner arm skin. Throughout the approximately 25-week study period, patients were also given weekly therapeutic DPC doses on the scalp. Patch testing on the upper back used Finn chambers containing 0.01% DPC, with scoring done after 6 days according to International Contact Dermatitis Research Group standards. Most of the patients in the cohort were female, and the cohort covered alopecia areata with under or over 50% scalp involvement, alopecia totalis and alopecia universalis. Libraries were pooled for sequencing, and variation in per-sample TCR yields was attributed mainly to small differences in library volumes within the pool. Peripheral blood TCR repertoire changes were tracked in vivo in alopecia patients during primary and secondary sensitization to the hapten diphenylcyclopropenone (DPC). Patient blood was sampled pre-sensitization (week 0) and at 2, 6 and about 24 weeks after DPC sensitization. Around 29 alopecia patients provided blood for TCR sequencing at one to four time points (pre-sensitization, 2, 6 and 24 weeks). What the research found in general, with its limitations: All patients had alopecia, a presumed autoimmune disease, so their immune response might differ from that of healthy individuals. Repeated subsampling changed both the strength of the expansion versus patch-test correlation and the threshold at which that correlation became significant. The number of TCRs above 1 in 1000 frequency did not change with DPC sensitization; there was no evidence of global repertoire structure alterations. Significantly more large CDR3 similarity clusters were formed by expanded TCRs than by pre-sensitization or healthy control sets, consistent with antigen-driven responses. Patch test score was positively correlated with the number of PT1 expanded TCRs, with significance at thresholds 8, 16 and 32 but not at 4.

This clonotype was seen repeatedly, ten times or more. Its binding antigen is unknown. Per-nucleotide qualities are absent, and no much larger clonotype sits a single base away. According to the study, the label for this sample's time point signals: patch test 2, 6 weeks after DPC sensitization. The treatment or condition label of this sample denotes: therapeutic diphenylcyclopropenone sensitization with weekly scalp DPC. At each patch-test visit, blood was drawn before the patch test was applied. To be eligible, patients had to be aged 18 to 70, diagnosed with alopecia and judged suitable for DPC therapy, while pregnant patients were excluded. Total RNA was extracted from unfractionated whole blood that had been collected in Tempus Blood RNA tubes. Libraries were built with RACE. The data were produced on a NextSeq 500. During library preparation, unique molecular identifiers were attached to individual cDNA molecules so that TCRs could be counted in a quantitative, reproducible way. Both TCR alpha and TCR beta chains were sequenced from each blood RNA sample. Regarding the original processing steps: Samples had a median of roughly 91,000 TCRs, with a range from 23,224 to 690,600. V, J and CDR3 annotation of the TCR reads was carried out using the Decombinator software suite. Every sample was subsampled to the same number of TCRs (28,000) for the PS versus PT1 abundance plots. Expanded TCRs were defined as absent before sensitization and observed at least eight times at the 2-week time point. TCRdb reanalyzed the raw reads on its own, using fastp at Q25 for trimming and MiXCR for clone calling, and kept in-frame beta chains. A single entry per CDR3 protein holds the most common genes and DNA from its merged rows. These V and J calls originate from TCRdb's pipeline instead of the authors' own analysis. The sample profile shows about 100,000 distinct CDR3 sequences; about an eighth of them were found once. 3.2% of the sample is held by the ten biggest clonotypes.

The germline V gene (reference sequence) provides CDR1 MNHEY and CDR2 SMNVEV. The V end loses 4 bases and the J end loses 5 bases, and a stretch of 15 bases separates them. Inclusive of the bounding cysteine and phenylalanine, the CDR3 is 15 residues long. The entry retains the CDR3 DNA only, 45 bases that are in frame from base 1. The material was whole blood, obtained in connection with sensitization to the hapten diphenylcyclopropenone (DPC). Rearrangement joined TRBV27 to TRBJ2-1, with TRBD2 perhaps the D gene, on 6 matching bases. This receptor was taken from a woman in her 40s with alopecia areata. Some clones in this sample may be carry-over from other donors' samples. The CDR3 reads as follows: CASSSSGTPHNEQFF. The bases read TGTGCCAGCAGTTCCTCAGGGACTCCCCACAATGAGCAGTTCTTC.